This TCR beta chain was profiled in a study of cytomegalovirus exposure and HLA in healthy donors. Concerning this clone: As yet, its antigen is unknown.

Method: immunoSEQ multiplex PCR; TCRdb's copy keeps in-frame clones and lacks some. The table lists around 140,000 clones, roughly 87% of them singletons. Study-wide findings and caveats: According to reports, the classifier identified cytomegalovirus status with high specificity and sensitivity.

The donors were in the approximately 130-subject validation cohort; that cohort was separate from the roughly 700-subject first cohort. What was sequenced was PBMCs. The clonotype originates from a man aged 18 to 29 in good health and CMV-seropositive.

In DNA form, the CDR3 reads TGTGCCAGCACCCCTGCGAAGGGGGGGCTGAGCAATCAGCCCCAGCATTTT. This encodes CASTPAKGGLSNQPQHF. The chain combines TRBV28 with TRBJ1-5; D may be TRBD1 (6 bases). Germline V gene lookup returns CDR1 MDHEN and CDR2 SYDVKM. There are 17 residues in the CDR3. The V end was cut by 7 bases, the J end by 1 base, with 20 bases between.